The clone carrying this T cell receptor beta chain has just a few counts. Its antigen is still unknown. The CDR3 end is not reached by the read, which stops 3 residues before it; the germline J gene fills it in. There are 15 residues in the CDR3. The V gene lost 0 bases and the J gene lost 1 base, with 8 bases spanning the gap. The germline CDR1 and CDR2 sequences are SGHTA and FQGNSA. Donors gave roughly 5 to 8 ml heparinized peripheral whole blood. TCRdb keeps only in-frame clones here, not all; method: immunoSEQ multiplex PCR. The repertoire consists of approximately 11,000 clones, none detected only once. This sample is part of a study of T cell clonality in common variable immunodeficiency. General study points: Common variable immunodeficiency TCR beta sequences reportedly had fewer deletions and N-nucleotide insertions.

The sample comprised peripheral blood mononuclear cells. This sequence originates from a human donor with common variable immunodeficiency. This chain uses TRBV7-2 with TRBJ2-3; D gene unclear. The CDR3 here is CASSLAIRRTDTQYF. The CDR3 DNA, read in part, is TGTGCCAGCAGCTTAGCGATCAGGCGCACAGATACG.